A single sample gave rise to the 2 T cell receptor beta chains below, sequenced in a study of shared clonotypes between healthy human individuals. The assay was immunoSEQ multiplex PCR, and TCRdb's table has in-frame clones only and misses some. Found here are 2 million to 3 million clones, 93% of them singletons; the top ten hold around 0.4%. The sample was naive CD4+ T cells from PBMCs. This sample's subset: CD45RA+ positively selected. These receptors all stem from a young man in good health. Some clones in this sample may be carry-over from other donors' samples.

CDR3 residues: CASSYVPGLAGGPRETQYF. CDR3 in DNA: TGTGCCAGCAGTTATGTCCCGGGACTAGCGGGAGGGCCACGGGAGACCCAGTACTTC. V is TRBV2 and J is TRBJ2-5, with 16 bases identical to TRBD2. The germline V gene has CDR1 SNHLY and CDR2 FYNNEI. This CDR3 region has 19 residues. The junction had 14 bases not matched to a gene; V was cut back by 5 bases and J by 5 bases. Drawing the rest from reference TRBV2 and TRBJ2-5, the complete variable domain is EPEVTQTPSHQVTQMGQEVILRCVPISNHLYFYWYRQILGQKVEFLVSFYNNEISEKSEIFDDQFSVERPDGSNFTLKIRSTKLEDSAMYFCASSYVPGLAGGPRETQYFGPGTRLLVL.

The CDR3 DNA reads TGTGCCAGCAGCCAACGGGGCAGGGCCGACTCTGGAAACACCATATATTTT. Translation: CASSQRGRADSGNTIYF. The rearrangement links TRBV7-9 to TRBJ1-3, with D perhaps matching TRBD1 (5 bases). CDR1 is SEHNR and CDR2 is FQNEAQ in the germline V gene (reference sequence). V was pared by 5 bases and J by 0 bases, with 17 bases between. This CDR3 contains 17 residues.